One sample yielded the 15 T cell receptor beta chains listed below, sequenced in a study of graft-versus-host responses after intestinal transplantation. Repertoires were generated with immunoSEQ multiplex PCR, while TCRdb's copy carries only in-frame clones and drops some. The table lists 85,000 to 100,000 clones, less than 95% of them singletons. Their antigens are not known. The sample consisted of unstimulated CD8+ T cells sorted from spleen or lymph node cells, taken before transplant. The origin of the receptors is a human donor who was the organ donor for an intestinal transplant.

Here the CDR3 reads CASSPRDRTEDYSENPSGWYEQYF. CDR3 coding DNA: TGTGCCAGCTCACCTAGGGACAGAACAGAGGACTACTCCGAGAATCCTAGCGGGTGGTACGAGCAGTACTTC. The V call is TRBV18, the J call TRBJ2-7; a possible D gene is TRBD2 (8 bases). CDR1 and CDR2 from the germline V gene are KGHSH and LQKENI. This CDR3 is built from 24 residues. Trimming pared 3 bases from V and 4 bases from J, leaving 43 bases between.

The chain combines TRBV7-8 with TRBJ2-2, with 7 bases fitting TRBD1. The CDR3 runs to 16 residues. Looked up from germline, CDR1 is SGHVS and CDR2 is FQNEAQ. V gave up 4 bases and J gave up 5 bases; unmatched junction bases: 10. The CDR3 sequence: CASSYLRTGRTGELFF. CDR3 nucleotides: TGTGCCAGCAGCTACTTAAGGACAGGACGAACCGGGGAGCTGTTTTTT.

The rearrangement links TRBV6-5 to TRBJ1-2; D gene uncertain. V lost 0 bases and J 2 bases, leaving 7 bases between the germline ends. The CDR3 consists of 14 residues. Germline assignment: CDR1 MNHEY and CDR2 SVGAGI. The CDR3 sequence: CASSYSAGNYGYTF. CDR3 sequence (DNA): TGTGCCAGCAGTTACTCGGCGGGGAACTATGGCTACACCTTC.

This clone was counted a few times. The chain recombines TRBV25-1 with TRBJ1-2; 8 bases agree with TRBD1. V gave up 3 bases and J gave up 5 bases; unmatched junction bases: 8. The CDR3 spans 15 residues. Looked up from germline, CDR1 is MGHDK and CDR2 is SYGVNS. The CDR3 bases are TGTGCCAGCAGTGAGCCGGGACAGGCCTTTTATGGCTACACCTTC. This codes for CASSEPGQAFYGYTF.

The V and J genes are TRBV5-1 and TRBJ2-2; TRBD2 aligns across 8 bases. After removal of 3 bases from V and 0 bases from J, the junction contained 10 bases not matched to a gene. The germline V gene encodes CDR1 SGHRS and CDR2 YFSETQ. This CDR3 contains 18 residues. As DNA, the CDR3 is TGCGCCAGCAGCTCCGAAGCGGGGGCGGATACGAACACCGGGGAGCTGTTTTTT. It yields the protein CASSSEAGADTNTGELFF.

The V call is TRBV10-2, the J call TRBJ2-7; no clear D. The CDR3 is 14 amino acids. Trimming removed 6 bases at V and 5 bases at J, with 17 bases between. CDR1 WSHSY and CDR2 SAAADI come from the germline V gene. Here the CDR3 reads CASSPPRRSHEQYF. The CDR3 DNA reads TGCGCCAGCAGCCCCCCTCGTCGTTCCCACGAGCAGTACTTC.

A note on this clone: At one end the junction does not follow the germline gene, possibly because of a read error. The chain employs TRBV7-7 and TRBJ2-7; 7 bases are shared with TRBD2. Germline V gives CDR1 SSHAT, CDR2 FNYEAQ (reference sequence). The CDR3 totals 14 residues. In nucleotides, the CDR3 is TGTGCTAGCAGCGCTAGCGGAAACCCCTACGAGCAGTACTTC. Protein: CASSASGNPYEQYF.

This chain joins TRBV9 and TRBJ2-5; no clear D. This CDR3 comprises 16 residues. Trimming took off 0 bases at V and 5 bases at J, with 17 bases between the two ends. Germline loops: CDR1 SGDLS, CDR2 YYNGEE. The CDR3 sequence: CASSVAAGLSLETQYF. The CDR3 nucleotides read TGTGCCAGCAGCGTAGCCGCTGGGCTATCCCTGGAGACCCAGTACTTC.

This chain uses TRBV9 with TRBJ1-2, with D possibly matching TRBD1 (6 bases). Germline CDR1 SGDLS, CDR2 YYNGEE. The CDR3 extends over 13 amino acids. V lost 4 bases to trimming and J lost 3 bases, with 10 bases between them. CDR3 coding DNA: TGTGCCAGCAGCTCGGACAGAGACTATGGCTACACCTTC. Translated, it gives CASSSDRDYGYTF.

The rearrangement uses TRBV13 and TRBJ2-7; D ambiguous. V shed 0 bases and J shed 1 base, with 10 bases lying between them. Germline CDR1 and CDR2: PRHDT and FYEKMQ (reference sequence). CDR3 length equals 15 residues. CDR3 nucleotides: TGTGCCAGCAGCTTAGGAGTGGCTAGTTCCTACGAGCAGTACTTC. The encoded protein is CASSLGVASSYEQYF.

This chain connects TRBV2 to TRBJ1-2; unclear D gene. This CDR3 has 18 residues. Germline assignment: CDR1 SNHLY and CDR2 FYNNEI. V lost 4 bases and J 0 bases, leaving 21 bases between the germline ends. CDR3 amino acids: CASSVNTRDSAANYGYTF. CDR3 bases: TGTGCCAGCAGTGTCAATACGCGGGATTCCGCAGCTAACTATGGCTACACCTTC.

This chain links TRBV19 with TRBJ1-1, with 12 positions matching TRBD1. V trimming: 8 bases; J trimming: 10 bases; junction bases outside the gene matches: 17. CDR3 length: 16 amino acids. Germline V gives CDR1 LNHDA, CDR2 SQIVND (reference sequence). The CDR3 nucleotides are TGTGCCAGTGGGACTAAAGGGACAGGGGGCGTTGTAGGAGCTTTCTTT. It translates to CASGTKGTGGVVGAFF. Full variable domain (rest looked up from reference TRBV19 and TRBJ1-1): DGGITQSPKYLFRKEGQNVTLSCEQNLNHDAMYWYRQDPGQGLRLIYYSQIVNDFQKGDIAEGYSVSREKKESFPLTVTSAQKNPTAFYLCASGTKGTGGVVGAFFGQGTRLTVV.

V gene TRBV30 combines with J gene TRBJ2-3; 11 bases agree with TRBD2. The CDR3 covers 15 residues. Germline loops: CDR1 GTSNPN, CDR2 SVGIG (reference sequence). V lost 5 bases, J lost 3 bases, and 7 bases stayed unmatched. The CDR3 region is CAWSIAGGMTDTQYF. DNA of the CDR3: TGTGCCTGGTCGATAGCGGGGGGGATGACAGATACGCAGTATTTT.

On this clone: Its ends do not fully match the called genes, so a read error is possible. The CDR3 spells CASLGQALQESQYF. The DNA of the CDR3 is TGTGCCAGCCTTGGACAGGCCTTGCAAGAGAGCCAGTACTTC. The chain links TRBV7-8 to TRBJ2-5; 7 bases fit TRBD1. Germline CDR1 and CDR2: SGHVS and FQNEAQ. The CDR3 has 14 residues.

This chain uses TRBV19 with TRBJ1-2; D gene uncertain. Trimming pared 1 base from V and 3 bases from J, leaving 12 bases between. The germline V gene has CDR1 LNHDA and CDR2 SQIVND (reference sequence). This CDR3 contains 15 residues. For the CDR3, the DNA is TGTGCCAGTAGTATAGTGGAGCCCCGGCACTATGGCTACACCTTC. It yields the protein CASSIVEPRHYGYTF.